This T cell receptor (beta chain) emerged from a study of immune evolution from preneoplasia to lung adenocarcinoma. Background on the study: HLA loss of heterozygosity: around 6.5% AIS, about 15% MIA, around 33% ADC, none AAH.

The sample holds a few counts of this clone. The antigen remains unidentified. Two lung cancer pathologists independently confirmed each histologic diagnosis. Assay used: immunoSEQ multiplex PCR; TCRdb lists only in-frame clones, some missing. The sample has 25,000 to 30,000 clones; just under 75% are singletons. The study, taken as a whole, reports: From normal lung to invasive adenocarcinoma, top clone frequencies appeared to decrease.

This receptor was identified in a person between 55 and 69 years old with invasive lung adenocarcinoma. Some clones in this sample may be carry-over from other donors' samples. Sequenced: FFPE invasive lung adenocarcinoma tissue.

CDR3 sequence reads: CASSIGYGPTDTQYF. In DNA, the CDR3 is TGTGCCAGTAGTATAGGATACGGACCCACAGATACGCAGTATTTT. This chain links TRBV19 with TRBJ2-3, with unresolved D. Looked up from germline, CDR1 is LNHDA and CDR2 is SQIVND (reference sequence). The CDR3 spans 15 residues. Deletions cut 1 base from V and 2 bases from J, with 10 bases between.